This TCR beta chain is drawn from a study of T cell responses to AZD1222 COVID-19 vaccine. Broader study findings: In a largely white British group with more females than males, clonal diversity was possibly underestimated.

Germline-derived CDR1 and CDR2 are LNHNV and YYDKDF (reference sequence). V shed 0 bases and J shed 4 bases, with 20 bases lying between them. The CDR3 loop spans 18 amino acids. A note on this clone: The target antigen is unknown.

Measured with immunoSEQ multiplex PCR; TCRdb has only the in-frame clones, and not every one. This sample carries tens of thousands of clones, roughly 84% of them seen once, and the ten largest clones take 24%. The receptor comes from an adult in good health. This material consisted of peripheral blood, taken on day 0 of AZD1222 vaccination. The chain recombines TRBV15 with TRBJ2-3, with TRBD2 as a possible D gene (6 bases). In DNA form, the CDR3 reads TGTGCCACCAGCAGAGATCGAGGCGGGGTGTCTCTTGCAGATACGCAGTATTTT. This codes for CATSRDRGGVSLADTQYF.